The 18 T cell receptor beta chains below come from one sample, sequenced in a study of blood T cell repertoires in COVID-19. Measured with immunoSEQ multiplex PCR; TCRdb has only the in-frame clones, and not every one. The sample includes about 86,000 clones, over 80% seen only once; the top ten take 1.1%. Sequencing was performed on peripheral blood. These receptors were collected from a human donor in a cohort sampled during active COVID-19.

This clone was seen a handful of times. The chain recombines TRBV2 with TRBJ1-5, with D unclear. Germline V gene data show CDR1 as SNHLY and CDR2 as FYNNEI. This CDR3 is built from 15 residues. With 5 bases removed from V and 0 bases from J, the gap between germline ends came to 11 bases. The CDR3 DNA follows: TGTGCCAGCAGTCCGAATACATATAGCAATCAGCCCCAGCATTTT. This codes for CASSPNTYSNQPQHF.

The chain uses TRBV28 and TRBJ1-1, with D unclear. Per germline, CDR1 MDHEN and CDR2 SYDVKM. Trimming removed 2 bases from V and 4 bases from J, with 11 bases in between. The CDR3 has 14 amino acids. The CDR3 here is CASSLTRQSTEAFF. In DNA form, the CDR3 reads TGTGCCAGCAGTTTAACGAGGCAATCCACTGAAGCTTTCTTT. Looking up the rest from reference TRBV28 and TRBJ1-1 gives the full variable domain: DVKVTQSSRYLVKRTGEKVFLECVQDMDHENMFWYRQDPGLGLRLIYFSYDVKMKEKGDIPEGYSVSREKKERFSLILESASTNQTSMYLCASSLTRQSTEAFFGQGTRLTVV.

The rearrangement uses TRBV2 and TRBJ2-1, with D tentatively TRBD1 (6 bases). The CDR3 is made up of 15 amino acids. Looked up from germline, CDR1 is SNHLY and CDR2 is FYNNEI. V lost 4 bases and J lost 3, with 13 bases in between. The chain's CDR3 is CASSVRQGRYNEQFF. CDR3 DNA sequence: TGTGCCAGCAGTGTCCGGCAGGGGCGCTACAATGAGCAGTTCTTC.

V is TRBV25-1 and J is TRBJ1-1; D is ambiguous. CDR1 MGHDK and CDR2 SYGVNS come from the germline V gene. This CDR3 has 14 amino acids. Trimming removed 8 bases at V and 5 bases at J, with 18 bases between. The CDR3, as DNA: TGTGCCAGCCGAGGCGTCGAAGTTCTAACTGAAGCTTTCTTT. Translation gives CASRGVEVLTEAFF.

The chain recombines TRBV27 with TRBJ2-5; D unresolved. V lost 0 bases to trimming and J lost 0 bases, with 11 bases between them. CDR1 and CDR2 from the germline V gene are MNHEY and SMNVEV (reference sequence). The CDR3 is 16 amino acids. CDR3 in amino acids: CASSLSEHRYQETQYF. The CDR3, as DNA: TGTGCCAGCAGTTTATCCGAACACAGATACCAAGAGACCCAGTACTTC.

The gene calls are TRBV27 and TRBJ2-7; the D gene is possibly TRBD2 (6 bases). V was pared by 1 base and J by 2 bases, with 9 bases between. Germline CDR1 is MNHEY and CDR2 is SMNVEV (reference sequence). There are 14 residues in the CDR3. The CDR3 nucleotides are TGTGCCAGCAGTTTATTCGGGGGTGCCTACGAGCAGTACTTC. It yields the protein CASSLFGGAYEQYF.

This clone was recorded only once. This chain joins TRBV28 and TRBJ2-7; TRBD2 is a possible D gene (6 bases). V lost 2 bases and J lost 3, with 8 bases in between. The CDR3 extends over 13 amino acids. Germline lookup yields CDR1 MDHEN and CDR2 SYDVKM. In DNA, the CDR3 is TGTGCCAGCAGTTTAGCGGGACTCTACGAGCAGTACTTC. This translates into CASSLAGLYEQYF.

This chain connects TRBV6-5 to TRBJ1-1; maybe TRBD1 (6 bases). Trimming removed 4 bases from V and 3 bases from J, with 15 bases in between. The CDR3 is 15 amino acids. In germline, CDR1 is MNHEY, CDR2 SVGAGI. CDR3 nucleotides: TGTGCCAGCAGTTCCGGGCCAGGGGCTTACACTGAAGCTTTCTTT. This translates into CASSSGPGAYTEAFF.

This rearrangement joins TRBV5-4 to TRBJ2-3; 13 bases agree with TRBD2. Germline CDR1 reads SGHNT; CDR2 reads YYREEE (reference sequence). CDR3 length: 16 residues. Losses at the gene ends were 4 bases for V and 8 bases for J; bases not matched to a gene: 10. The CDR3 DNA reads as TGTGCCAGCAGCCCTGGACTAGCGGGAGAGGGGGGTACGCAGTATTTT. Translated: CASSPGLAGEGGTQYF.

The genes are TRBV7-9 and TRBJ1-2; unclear D gene. The V end lost 7 bases, the J end lost 4 bases, and 10 bases lay between the germline ends. Germline CDR1 is SEHNR and CDR2 is FQNEAQ (reference sequence). The CDR3 consists of 12 residues. DNA of the CDR3: TGTGCCAGCAATCGTGAGGGCTATGGCTACACCTTC. Translating gives CASNREGYGYTF.

V usage is TRBV7-9 and J usage is TRBJ1-5; unclear D gene. Per the germline V gene, CDR1 is SEHNR and CDR2 is FQNEAQ (reference sequence). V was clipped by 1 base and J by 7 bases, with 11 bases between them. The CDR3 sequence is 14 residues long. In DNA form, the CDR3 reads TGTGCCAGCAGCTTAGGAGGGTTGGACCAGCCCCAGCATTTT. Translating it yields CASSLGGLDQPQHF.

The chain couples TRBV30 to TRBJ2-1; 10 bases are shared with TRBD2. Germline V CDR1 and CDR2: GTSNPN, SVGIG (reference sequence). The CDR3 has 14 amino acids. The V and J ends lost 5 bases and 3 bases, in that order; junction bases with no gene match: 4. CDR3 sequence: CAWGTSEYYNEQFF. The DNA for the CDR3 is TGTGCCTGGGGGACTAGCGAGTACTACAATGAGCAGTTCTTC. Combining the CDR3 with reference TRBV30 and TRBJ2-1 gives the whole variable domain SQTIHQWPATLVQPVGSPLSLECTVEGTSNPNLYWYRQAAGRGLQLLFYSVGIGQISSEVPQNLSASRPQDRQFILSSKKLLLSDSGFYLCAWGTSEYYNEQFFGPGTRLTVL.

The chain employs TRBV7-9 and TRBJ2-3; TRBD2 might be the D (6 bases). V was trimmed by 4 bases and J by 6 bases, leaving 29 bases between them. This CDR3 has 19 amino acids. Germline values: CDR1 SEHNR, CDR2 FQNEAQ (reference sequence). The CDR3: CASSSRLNEAAGPRDTQYF. Here the CDR3 DNA reads TGTGCCAGCAGCTCCCGCCTGAACGAAGCCGCGGGGCCGCGGGATACGCAGTATTTT.

This chain links TRBV18 with TRBJ1-5; 7 nucleotides agree with TRBD1. The germline V gene has CDR1 KGHSH and CDR2 LQKENI. This CDR3 contains 15 residues. V was clipped by 1 base and J by 2 bases; unmatched bases: 2. DNA of the CDR3: TGTGCCAGCTCACCACAGACAGGGCGCAATCAGCCCCAGCATTTT. Amino acid sequence: CASSPQTGRNQPQHF.

This chain joins TRBV6-5 and TRBJ1-5; 9 bases are shared with TRBD1. V lost 6 bases and J lost 4; bases outside the gene matches: 7. Germline V gene sequence: CDR1 MNHEY, CDR2 SVGAGI. The CDR3 is made up of 15 amino acids. The DNA for the CDR3 is TGTGCCAGCAGCTCCGACAGGGGGAGGAATCAGCCCCAGCATTTT. Its translation is CASSSDRGRNQPQHF.

The chain combines TRBV5-4 with TRBJ2-2; 10 bases fit TRBD2. Germline V gives CDR1 SGHNT, CDR2 YYREEE (reference sequence). The CDR3 loop spans 16 amino acids. V shed 4 bases, J shed 1 base, and the junction held 4 bases outside the gene matches. The CDR3 protein is CASSLGLAENTGELFF. CDR3 nucleotides: TGTGCCAGCAGCCTTGGACTAGCGGAGAACACCGGGGAGCTGTTTTTT.

This rearrangement joins TRBV27 to TRBJ2-5, with TRBD2 matching over 10 bases. The junction had 7 bases not matched to a gene; V was cut back by 5 bases and J by 1 base. Germline assignment: CDR1 MNHEY and CDR2 SMNVEV (reference sequence). The CDR3 totals 16 residues. The CDR3 sequence: CASSRGLAGGQETQYF. The CDR3 bases are TGTGCCAGCAGTCGCGGGTTAGCGGGAGGCCAAGAGACCCAGTACTTC.

The chain recombines TRBV7-9 with TRBJ1-3, with 7 bases fitting TRBD1. The germline V gene has CDR1 SEHNR and CDR2 FQNEAQ (reference sequence). CDR3 length equals 15 residues. The J segment lost 1 base and the V segment lost 5 bases, leaving 5 bases of the junction unmatched. CDR3 DNA sequence: TGTGCCAGCAGCACCCAGGGGGATTCTGGAAACACCATATATTTT. Its translation is CASSTQGDSGNTIYF.